The rows below give T cell receptor beta chains drawn from one sample of a study of spatial heterogeneity in lung cancer. TCRdb recomputed calls from the 5' RACE reads with MiXCR, one row per CDR3 protein. The sample holds roughly 48,000 distinct CDR3 sequences; about 5.8% are singletons and the top ten take around 10%. The specimen was PBMCs, collected at surgery. The receptor source for this set is a male donor with early-stage non-small cell lung cancer. The CDR3 runs from the conserved cysteine through the conserved F or W. D genes are given only for firm matches. Part of the rows lack a size; the others show once, few, many or a class for expanded clones.

many	TRBJ2-7	.	TRBV7-2	TGTGCCAGCAGCACCCGGACTGGGGTCTACGAGCAGTACTTC	CASSTRTGVYEQYF
many	TRBJ2-1	.	TRBV11-2	TGTGCCAGCAGCTTTCATGTGCGGCAGTACAATGAGCAGTTCTTC	CASSFHVRQYNEQFF
few	TRBJ1-2	.	TRBV6-1	TGTGCCAGCAGTGAAGCGCTGGGTGGCTACACCTTC	CASSEALGGYTF
few	TRBJ2-3	.	TRBV5-1	TGCGCCAGCAGCTTGACAAAGATCACAGATACGCAGTATTTT	CASSLTKITDTQYF
many	TRBJ2-3	TRBD2	TRBV19	TGTGCCAGTAGCGTACTAGCGGGAGACAGCCTCACAGATACGCAGTATTTT	CASSVLAGDSLTDTQYF
many	TRBJ2-4	TRBD1	TRBV4-2	TGTGCCAGCAGCCAAGGTCCCCGGGACAGGGGTAACATTCAGTACTTC	CASSQGPRDRGNIQYF
many	TRBJ1-5	.	TRBV28	TGTGCCAGCGTCCCCGACAGAGGGCCTTATCAGCCCCAGCATTTT	CASVPDRGPYQPQHF
many	TRBJ2-7	TRBD1	TRBV6-5	TGTGCCAGCAGTTCAGGGGGCGATGGCTACGAGCAGTACTTC	CASSSGGDGYEQYF
many	TRBJ2-1	.	TRBV20-1	TGCAGTGCTACGTACTACCAACTGTCCTACAATGAGCAGTTCTTC	CSATYYQLSYNEQFF
many	TRBJ2-5	TRBD2	TRBV3-1	TGTGCCAGCAGCCAAGACGTGGGAGGGGCGGAGACCCAGTACTTC	CASSQDVGGAETQYF
few	TRBJ1-2	TRBD1	TRBV20-1	TGCAGTGTCTCAGGGGGCGCAATCTATGGCTACACCTTC	CSVSGGAIYGYTF
many	TRBJ1-5	.	TRBV24-1	TGTGCCACCAGCGGGGGTAGTGGCCGCAATCAGCCCCAGCATTTT	CATSGGSGRNQPQHF
many	TRBJ1-1	.	TRBV7-2	TGTGCCAGCAGCTTTACGTGGGGGTCTTCAAAGAACACTGAAGCTTTCTTT	CASSFTWGSSKNTEAFF
.	TRBJ2-1	.	TRBV5-1	TGCGCCAGCCGCGCAGATAGCTCCTACAATGAGCAGTTCTTC	CASRADSSYNEQFF
many	TRBJ2-7	.	TRBV27	TGTGCCAGCAGCCGGGGACCTAGCCTGAGCGAGCAGTACTTC	CASSRGPSLSEQYF
few	TRBJ2-1	TRBD2	TRBV6-5	TGTGCCAGCAGTTACGGGGTGGGAGGGGAGCAGTTCTTC	CASSYGVGGEQFF
many	TRBJ1-2	.	TRBV5-1	TGCGCCAGCAGCTTGGTGGCAGACCATGGCTACACCTTC	CASSLVADHGYTF
many	TRBJ2-1	TRBD2	TRBV27	TGTGCCAGCAGTTTGAGACTAGCTAATCTGGATGAGCAGTTCTTC	CASSLRLANLDEQFF
many	TRBJ1-2	.	TRBV20-1	TGCAGTGCTAGAGGAGACTATGGCTACACCTTC	CSARGDYGYTF
many	TRBJ2-5	.	TRBV4-3	TGCGCCAGCAGCCAAGCCTCTAGGGGGGAGACCCAGTACTTC	CASSQASRGETQYF
many	TRBJ1-1	.	TRBV20-1	TGCAGTGCTCCGGACAGTTGGAGGACTGAAGCTTTCTTT	CSAPDSWRTEAFF
many	TRBJ2-5	.	TRBV29-1	TGCAGCGTTGAAGAGAATAGAGTAGCGGTAGAGACCCAGTACTTC	CSVEENRVAVETQYF
many	TRBJ2-1	.	TRBV7-2	TGTGCCAGCAGCTTCAGGCCGAATTACAATGAGCAGTTCTTC	CASSFRPNYNEQFF
many	TRBJ2-7	TRBD2	TRBV2	TGTGCCAGCAGCGGACTAGCGGAGGCCTACGAGCAGTACTTC	CASSGLAEAYEQYF
many	TRBJ2-7	TRBD1	TRBV4-1	TGCGCCAGCAGCCAAGTAGGGACAGGGGCTTGGGAGCAGTACTTC	CASSQVGTGAWEQYF
many	TRBJ2-3	.	TRBV4-1	TGCGCCAGCAGCCTATCACCTTCCCAAACGGAGGCCGGATTGGGAGATACGCAGTATTTT	CASSLSPSQTEAGLGDTQYF
few	TRBJ1-2	.	TRBV7-2	TGTGCCAGCAGCTCGACGGACAATAACTATGGCTACACCTTC	CASSSTDNNYGYTF
many	TRBJ2-7	TRBD2	TRBV28	TGTGCCAGCAGTTTCGCGGGGGACTCCTACGAGCAGTACTTC	CASSFAGDSYEQYF
many	TRBJ2-5	TRBD2	TRBV4-3	TGCGCCAGCAGCCAAGAAGTAACTAGCGGGATCTTGGAGACCCAGTACTTC	CASSQEVTSGILETQYF
many	TRBJ2-1	.	TRBV29-1	TGCAGCGCCGAGAGGCTTATCAATGAGCAGTTCTTC	CSAERLINEQFF
medium-sized	TRBJ2-1	TRBD1	TRBV10-3	TGTGCCATCAGTGGGACAGGGGTAGGAGGCAATGAGCAGTTCTTC	CAISGTGVGGNEQFF
many	TRBJ2-3	.	TRBV11-2	TGTGCCAGCAGCCAACTCGGGGGTGGAACAGATACGCAGTATTTT	CASSQLGGGTDTQYF
many	TRBJ2-1	.	TRBV12-5	TGTGCTAGTGCCTTCTCTGTGGGCAATGAGCAGTTCTTC	CASAFSVGNEQFF
.	TRBJ2-1	TRBD2	TRBV7-3	TGTGCCAGCAAGGGTAGCGGGGACCAGCAGTTCTTC	CASKGSGDQQFF
many	TRBJ1-5	.	TRBV19	TGTGCCAGTAGTATGTGGTCACTATATCAGCCCCAGCATTTT	CASSMWSLYQPQHF
many	TRBJ2-7	.	TRBV7-6	TGTGCCAGCAGCTTAAGGGACGGCCCCTACGAGCAGTACTTC	CASSLRDGPYEQYF
many	TRBJ2-7	.	TRBV29-1	TGCAGCGTTGAAGCTGACGGGGGCCCGTACGAGCAGTACTTC	CSVEADGGPYEQYF
many	TRBJ2-3	.	TRBV5-1	TGCGCCAGCAGCTTGGATGCTTCCTGGGGAGATACGCAGTATTTT	CASSLDASWGDTQYF
many	TRBJ2-1	.	TRBV21-1	TGTGCCAGCAGCAAGGGCCCTTGTGTCTACAATGAGCAGTTCTTC	CASSKGPCVYNEQFF
many	TRBJ2-7	TRBD2	TRBV6-5	TGTGCCAGCAGTTACTCCCCCAGCGGGAGCTCCTACGAGCAGTACTTC	CASSYSPSGSSYEQYF